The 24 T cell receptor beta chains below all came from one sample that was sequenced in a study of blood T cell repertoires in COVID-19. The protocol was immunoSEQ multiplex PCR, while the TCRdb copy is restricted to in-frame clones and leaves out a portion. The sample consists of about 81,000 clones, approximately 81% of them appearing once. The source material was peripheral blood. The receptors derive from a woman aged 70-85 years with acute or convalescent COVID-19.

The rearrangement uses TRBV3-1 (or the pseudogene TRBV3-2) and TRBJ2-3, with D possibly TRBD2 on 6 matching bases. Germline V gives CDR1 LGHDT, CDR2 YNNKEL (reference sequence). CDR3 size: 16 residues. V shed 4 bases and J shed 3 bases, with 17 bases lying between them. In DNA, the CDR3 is TGTGCCAGCAGCCCTACGAGGGGACGGGAGACAGATACGCAGTATTTT. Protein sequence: CASSPTRGRETDTQYF.

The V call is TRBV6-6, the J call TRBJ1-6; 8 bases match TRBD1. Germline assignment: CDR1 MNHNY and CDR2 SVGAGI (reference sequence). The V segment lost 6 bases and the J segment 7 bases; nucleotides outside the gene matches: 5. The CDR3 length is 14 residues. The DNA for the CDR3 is TGTGCCAGCAGCCCGACAGGGGAAAATTCACCCCTCCACTTT. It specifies CASSPTGENSPLHF.

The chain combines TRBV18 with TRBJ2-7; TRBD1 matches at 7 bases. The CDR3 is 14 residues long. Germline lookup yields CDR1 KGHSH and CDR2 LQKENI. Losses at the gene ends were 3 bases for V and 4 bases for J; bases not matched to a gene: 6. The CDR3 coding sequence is TGTGCCAGCTCACCTGACAGGGTTGGGTACGAGCAGTACGTC. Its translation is CASSPDRVGYEQYV.

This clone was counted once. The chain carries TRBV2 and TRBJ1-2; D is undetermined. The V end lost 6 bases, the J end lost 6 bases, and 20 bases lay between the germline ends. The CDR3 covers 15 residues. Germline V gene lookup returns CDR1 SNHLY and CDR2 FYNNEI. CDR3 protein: CASRSTGNLSNGYTF. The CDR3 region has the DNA TGTGCCAGCAGGAGTACCGGGAACCTCTCCAATGGCTACACCTTC.

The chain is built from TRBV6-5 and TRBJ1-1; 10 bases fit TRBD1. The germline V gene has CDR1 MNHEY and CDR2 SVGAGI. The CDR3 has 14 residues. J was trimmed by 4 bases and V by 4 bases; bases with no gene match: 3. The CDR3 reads CASSLGQGTTEAFF. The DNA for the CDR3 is TGTGCCAGCAGTTTGGGACAGGGGACCACTGAAGCTTTCTTT.

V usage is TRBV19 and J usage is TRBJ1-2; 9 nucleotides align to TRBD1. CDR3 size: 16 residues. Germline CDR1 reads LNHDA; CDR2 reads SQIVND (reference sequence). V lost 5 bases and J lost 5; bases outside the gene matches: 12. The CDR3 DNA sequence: TGTGCCAGTAGTCCTCAGGACAGGGGAGGACTTTATGGCTACACCTTC. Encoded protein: CASSPQDRGGLYGYTF.

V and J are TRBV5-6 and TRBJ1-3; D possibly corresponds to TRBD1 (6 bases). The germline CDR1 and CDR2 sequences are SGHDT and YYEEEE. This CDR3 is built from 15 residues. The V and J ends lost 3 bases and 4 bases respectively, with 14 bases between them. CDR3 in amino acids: CASSSLQGTGNTIYF. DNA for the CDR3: TGTGCCAGCAGCTCCCTACAGGGTACCGGAAACACCATATATTTT.

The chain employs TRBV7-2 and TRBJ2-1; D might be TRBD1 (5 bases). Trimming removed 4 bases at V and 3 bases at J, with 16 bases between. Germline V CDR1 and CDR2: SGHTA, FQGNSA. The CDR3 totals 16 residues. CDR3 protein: CASSSTQVKNYNEQFF. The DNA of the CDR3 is TGTGCCAGCAGCTCAACACAGGTGAAGAACTACAATGAGCAGTTCTTC.

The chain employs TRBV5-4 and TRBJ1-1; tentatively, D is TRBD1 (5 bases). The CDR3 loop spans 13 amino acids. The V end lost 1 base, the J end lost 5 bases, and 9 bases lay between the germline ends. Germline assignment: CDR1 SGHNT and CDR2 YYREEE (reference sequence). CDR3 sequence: CASSLLGGTEAFF. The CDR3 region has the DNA TGTGCCAGCAGCTTGTTGGGGGGGACTGAAGCTTTCTTT. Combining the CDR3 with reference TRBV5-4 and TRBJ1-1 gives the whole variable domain ETGVTQSPTHLIKTRGQQVTLRCSSQSGHNTVSWYQQALGQGPQFIFQYYREEENGRGNFPPRFSGLQFPNYSSELNVNALELDDSALYLCASSLLGGTEAFFGQGTRLTVV.

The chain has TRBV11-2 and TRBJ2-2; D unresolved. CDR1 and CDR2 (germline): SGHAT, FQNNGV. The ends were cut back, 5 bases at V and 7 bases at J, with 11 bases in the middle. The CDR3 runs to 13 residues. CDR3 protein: CASSESRSGELFF. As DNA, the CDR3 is TGTGCCAGCAGCGAGTCGAGAAGCGGGGAGCTGTTTTTT. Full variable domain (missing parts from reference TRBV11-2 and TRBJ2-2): EAGVAQSPRYKIIEKRQSVAFWCNPISGHATLYWYQQILGQGPKLLIQFQNNGVVDDSQLPKDRFSAERLKGVDSTLKIQPAKLEDSAVYLCASSESRSGELFFGEGSRLTVL.

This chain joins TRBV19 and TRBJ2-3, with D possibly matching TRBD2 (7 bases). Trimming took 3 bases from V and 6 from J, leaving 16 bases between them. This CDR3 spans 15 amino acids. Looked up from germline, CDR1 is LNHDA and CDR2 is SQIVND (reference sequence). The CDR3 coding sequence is TGTGCCAGTAGTATTAAGCGGGGACACGGGGATACGCAGTATTTT. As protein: CASSIKRGHGDTQYF.

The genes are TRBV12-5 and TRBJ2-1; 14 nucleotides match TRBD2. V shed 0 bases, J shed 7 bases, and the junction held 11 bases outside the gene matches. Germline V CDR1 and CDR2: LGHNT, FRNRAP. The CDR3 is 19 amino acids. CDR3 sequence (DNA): TGTGCTAGTGGTTTGGTACCCCGACTAGCGGGAGGGCCTCGAAATGAGCAGTTCTTC. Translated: CASGLVPRLAGGPRNEQFF.

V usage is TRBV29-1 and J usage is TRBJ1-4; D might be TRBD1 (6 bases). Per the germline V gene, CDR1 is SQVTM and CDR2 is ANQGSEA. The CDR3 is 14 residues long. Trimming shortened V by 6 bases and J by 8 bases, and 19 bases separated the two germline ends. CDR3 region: CSVAPGEPREKLFF. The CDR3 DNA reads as TGCAGCGTAGCCCCAGGGGAGCCGAGGGAAAAACTGTTTTTT.

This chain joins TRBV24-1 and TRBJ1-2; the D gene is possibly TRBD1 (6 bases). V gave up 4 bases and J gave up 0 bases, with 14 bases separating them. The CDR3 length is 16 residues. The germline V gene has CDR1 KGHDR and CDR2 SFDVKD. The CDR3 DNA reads TGTGCCACCAGTGACCCGCACAGGGAATCTAACTATGGCTACACCTTC. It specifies CATSDPHRESNYGYTF.

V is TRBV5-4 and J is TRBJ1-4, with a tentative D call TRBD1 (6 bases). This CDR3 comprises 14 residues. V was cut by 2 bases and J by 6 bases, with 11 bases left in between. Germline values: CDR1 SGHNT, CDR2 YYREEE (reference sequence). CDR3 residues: CASSFREGDEKLFF. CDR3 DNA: TGTGCCAGCAGCTTTCGTGAGGGGGATGAAAAACTGTTTTTT.

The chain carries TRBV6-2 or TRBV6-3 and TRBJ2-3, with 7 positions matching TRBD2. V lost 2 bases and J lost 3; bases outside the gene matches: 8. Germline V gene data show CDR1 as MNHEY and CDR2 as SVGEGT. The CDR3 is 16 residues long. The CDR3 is CASSYLTSGETDTQYF. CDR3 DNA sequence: TGTGCCAGCAGTTACCTCACAAGCGGGGAGACAGATACGCAGTATTTT.

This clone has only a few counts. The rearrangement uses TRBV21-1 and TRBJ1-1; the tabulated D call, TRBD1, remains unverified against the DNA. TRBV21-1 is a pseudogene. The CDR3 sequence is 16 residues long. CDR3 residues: CASSKIPRGFSTEAFF. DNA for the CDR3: TGTGCCAGCAGCAAAATCCCCAGGGGTTTCTCCACTGAAGCTTTCTTT.

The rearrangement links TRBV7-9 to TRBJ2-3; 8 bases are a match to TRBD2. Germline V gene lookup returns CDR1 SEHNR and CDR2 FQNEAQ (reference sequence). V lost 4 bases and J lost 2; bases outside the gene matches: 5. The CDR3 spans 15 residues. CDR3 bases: TGTGCCAGCAGCTCGGGAGGGCGGGTCACAGATACGCAGTATTTT. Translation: CASSSGGRVTDTQYF.

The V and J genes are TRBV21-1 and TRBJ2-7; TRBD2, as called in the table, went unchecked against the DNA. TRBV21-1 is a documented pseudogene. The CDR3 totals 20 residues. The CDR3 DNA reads TGTGCCAGGAGTTGTTGGGGGACGCGGGATCCCTCCCGGGGAACCTACGAGCAGTACGTC. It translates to CARSCWGTRDPSRGTYEQYV.

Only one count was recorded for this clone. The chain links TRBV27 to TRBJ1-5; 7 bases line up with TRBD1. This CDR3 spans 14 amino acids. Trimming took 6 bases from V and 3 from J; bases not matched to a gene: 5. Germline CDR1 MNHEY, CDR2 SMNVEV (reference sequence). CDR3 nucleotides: TGTGCCAGCAGCCGGGACAGAAACAATCAGCCCCAGCATTTT. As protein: CASSRDRNNQPQHF.

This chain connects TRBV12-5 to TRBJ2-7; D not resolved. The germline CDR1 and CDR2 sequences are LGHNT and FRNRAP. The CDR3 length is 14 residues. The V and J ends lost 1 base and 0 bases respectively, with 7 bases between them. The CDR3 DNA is TGTGCTAGTGGTTTGGAGGCTAGCTCCTACGAGCAGTACGTC. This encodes CASGLEASSYEQYV.

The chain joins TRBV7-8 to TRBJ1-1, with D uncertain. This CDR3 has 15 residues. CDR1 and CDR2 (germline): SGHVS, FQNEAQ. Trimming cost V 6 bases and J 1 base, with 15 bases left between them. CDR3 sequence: CASSVVGYSNTEAFF. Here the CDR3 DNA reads TGTGCCAGCAGTGTAGTTGGTTACTCGAACACTGAAGCTTTCTTT.

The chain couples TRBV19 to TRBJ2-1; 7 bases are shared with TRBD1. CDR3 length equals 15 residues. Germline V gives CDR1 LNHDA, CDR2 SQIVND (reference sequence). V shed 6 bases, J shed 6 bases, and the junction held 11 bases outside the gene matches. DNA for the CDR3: TGTGCCAGTAGGCTGGGACAGAGCCTTCCCAATGAGCAGTTCTTC. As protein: CASRLGQSLPNEQFF.

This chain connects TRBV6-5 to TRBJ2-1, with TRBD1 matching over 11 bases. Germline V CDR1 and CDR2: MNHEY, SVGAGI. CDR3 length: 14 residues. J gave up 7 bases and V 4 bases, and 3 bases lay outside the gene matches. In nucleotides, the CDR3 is TGTGCCAGCAGTTCTCGGGACAGGGGGAATGAGCAGTTCTTC. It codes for CASSSRDRGNEQFF.